This T cell receptor beta chain was identified in a study of identical twins. The CDR3 has 15 amino acids. V gave up 4 bases and J gave up 2 bases, with 13 bases separating them. Germline-derived CDR1 and CDR2 are LGHDT and YNNKEL (reference sequence). MiXCR, applied by TCRdb to the 5' RACE reads, yields one record per CDR3 protein. This table has 450,000 or so distinct CDR3 sequences, 24% appearing once. This sample also appeared in a second study, on T cells expressing NK-cell markers.

The TCR sequence derives from a woman aged 18-29 years in good health. The rearrangement uses TRBV3-1 and TRBJ2-3, with D tentatively TRBD2 (5 bases). The sample was CD4+ T cells sorted from blood. CDR3 sequence (DNA): TGTGCCAGCAGCCCCGGAGGCGGACTCACAGATACGCAGTATTTT. It specifies CASSPGGGLTDTQYF.